Below, 28 T cell receptor beta chains from the same sample are listed, as sequenced in a study of post-analysis software for immune sequencing data. Study results and caveats: The five TRBV segments detected at higher frequency in patients than in controls included TRBV5-6, TRBV5-1 and TRBV20-1.

For these receptors, no antigen is known. cDNA libraries for TCR beta contained unique molecular identifiers. Using its own MiXCR run on the PCR reads, TCRdb lists one record per CDR3 protein. The table records roughly 540,000 distinct CDR3 sequences, around 31% of them present only once. The sample was blood. The source is a girl aged 2 to 17 with multiple sclerosis.

This clonotype was detected only a few times. The rearrangement uses TRBV20-1 and TRBJ2-5; 10 bases are a match to TRBD2. This CDR3 is 15 amino acids long. Germline values: CDR1 DFQATT, CDR2 SNEGSKA (reference sequence). Losses at the gene ends were 3 bases for V and 5 bases for J; bases not matched to a gene: 9. The CDR3 DNA sequence: TGCAGTGCTAGTGAGGCTAGCGGGGGAGGGGAGACCCAGTACTTC. As protein: CSASEASGGGETQYF.

This clonotype was counted a few times. V usage is TRBV20-1 and J usage is TRBJ2-3; 9 bases are a match to TRBD2. This CDR3 contains 14 residues. V gave up 5 bases and J gave up 1 base; unmatched junction bases: 4. Germline V lookup: CDR1 DFQATT, CDR2 SNEGSKA (reference sequence). This CDR3 reads CSAPRTSGTDTQYF. CDR3 DNA: TGCAGTGCTCCTAGGACTAGCGGCACAGATACGCAGTATTTT.

This clonotype showed up just a few times. The J gene is TRBJ1-2, the V gene TRBV12-3 or TRBV12-4; D is possibly TRBD1 (5 bases). The CDR3 spans 12 residues. V was cut by 3 bases and J by 7 bases, with 9 bases left in between. The CDR3 region is CASSLEGFGYTF. For the CDR3, the DNA is TGTGCCAGCAGTTTGGAGGGGTTTGGCTACACCTTC.

The gene calls are TRBV5-1 and TRBJ2-1; possibly TRBD1 for D (5 bases). V was pared by 0 bases and J by 12 bases, with 16 bases between. The CDR3 consists of 14 residues. The germline CDR1 and CDR2 sequences are SGHRS and YFSETQ. DNA for the CDR3: TGCGCCAGCAGCTTGGGACAGCGCTCTCATGGGCAGTTCTTC. Its protein is CASSLGQRSHGQFF. Looking up the rest from reference TRBV5-1 and TRBJ2-1 gives the full variable domain: KAGVTQTPRYLIKTRGQQVTLSCSPISGHRSVSWYQQTPGQGLQFLFEYFSETQRNKGNFPGRFSGRQFSNSRSEMNVSTLELGDSALYLCASSLGQRSHGQFFGPGTRLTVL.

The chain has TRBV20-1 and TRBJ2-5; TRBD1 or TRBD2 may be the D gene (6 bases each). Germline CDR1 DFQATT, CDR2 SNEGSKA (reference sequence). Between the trimmed V and J ends, which lost 0 bases and 5 bases, there was a span of 16 bases. This CDR3 comprises 15 residues. The chain's CDR3 is CSARDRARGGETQYF. The CDR3 nucleotides read TGCAGTGCTAGAGATCGCGCCAGGGGAGGCGAGACCCAGTACTTC.

This clonotype was observed many times. The chain links TRBV12-3 or TRBV12-4 to TRBJ1-1; 7 nucleotides line up with TRBD1. The junction had 5 bases not matched to a gene; V was cut back by 6 bases and J by 1 base. The length of the CDR3 is 14 residues. The DNA for the CDR3 is TGTGCCAGCAGCCCCGGGACAGAGAACACTGAAGCTTTCTTT. Its translation: CASSPGTENTEAFF.

This chain joins TRBV5-1 and TRBJ2-5, with D unclear. The V end was cut by 0 bases, the J end by 1 base, with 10 bases between. This CDR3 region has 15 residues. Germline V gene data show CDR1 as SGHRS and CDR2 as YFSETQ. The CDR3 sequence is CASSLAARFQETQYF. Written as DNA, the CDR3 is TGCGCCAGCAGCTTGGCCGCCAGGTTCCAAGAGACCCAGTACTTC.

V gene TRBV7-9 combines with J gene TRBJ2-1; D remains ambiguous. This CDR3 spans 11 amino acids. Germline CDR1 is SEHNR and CDR2 is FQNEAQ (reference sequence). The ends were cut back, 1 base at V and 11 bases at J, with 6 bases in the middle. CDR3: CASSLDYKQFF. The CDR3 DNA follows: TGTGCCAGCAGCTTAGACTATAAGCAGTTCTTC.

The chain joins TRBV28 to TRBJ2-3; no clear D gene. Looked up from germline, CDR1 is MDHEN and CDR2 is SYDVKM. The CDR3 loop spans 15 amino acids. Trimming removed 6 bases at V and 0 bases at J, with 13 bases between. The CDR3 spells CASRVQVLSTDTQYF. The CDR3 bases are TGTGCCAGCAGAGTTCAAGTGCTGAGCACAGATACGCAGTATTTT.

The chain couples TRBV20-1 to TRBJ2-1; TRBD2 matches 8 bases. The germline gives CDR1 DFQATT, CDR2 SNEGSKA (reference sequence). The V gene end was trimmed by 1 base and the J gene end by 7 bases; junction bases not matched to a gene: 15. The CDR3 loop spans 17 amino acids. CDR3 sequence (DNA): TGCAGTGCTAGAGGTCTGTCGGGGGGGCCTAGGGGGAATGAGCAGTTCTTC. Translating it yields CSARGLSGGPRGNEQFF.

This clonotype was seen a handful of times. The V call is TRBV4-1, the J call TRBJ2-6; perhaps D is TRBD1 or TRBD2 (5 bases each). The CDR3 extends over 16 amino acids. V lost 4 bases to trimming and J lost 1 base, with 11 bases between them. In germline, CDR1 is MGHRA, CDR2 YSYEKL. The CDR3 region is CASSRGTFSGANVLTF. The CDR3 nucleotides read TGCGCCAGCAGCCGAGGGACGTTTTCTGGGGCCAACGTCCTGACTTTC.

The V and J genes are TRBV29-1 and TRBJ2-1; D is uncertain. This CDR3 region has 11 residues. Germline V CDR1 and CDR2: SQVTM, ANQGSEA. V was pared by 4 bases and J by 4 bases, with 5 bases between. CDR3: CSVVQYNEQFF. The CDR3, as DNA: TGCAGCGTTGTACAGTACAATGAGCAGTTCTTC.

The chain links TRBV6-4 to TRBJ2-1, with a tentative D call TRBD2 (5 bases). CDR1 is MRHNA, CDR2 SNTAGT, per germline. With 3 bases removed from V and 5 bases from J, the gap between germline ends came to 17 bases. The CDR3 sequence is 16 residues long. For the CDR3, the DNA is TGTGCCAGCAGTGATCGTGAGGCAGGAGGCCACAATGAGCAGTTCTTC. Protein sequence: CASSDREAGGHNEQFF.

This chain uses TRBV5-1 with TRBJ2-7, with TRBD1 matching over 7 bases. With V trimmed by 4 bases and J by 2 bases, 9 bases remained unmatched. Per germline, CDR1 SGHRS and CDR2 YFSETQ. This CDR3 region has 15 residues. CDR3: CASSTGTVATYEQYF. The CDR3 bases are TGCGCCAGCAGCACGGGGACAGTGGCTACCTACGAGCAGTACTTC.

This clonotype appeared a few times. The genes are TRBV10-2 and TRBJ2-3, with D maybe TRBD2 (6 bases). Germline V gene data show CDR1 as WSHSY and CDR2 as SAAADI. The CDR3 runs to 13 residues. Trimming took 4 bases from V and 3 from J, leaving 8 bases between them. The CDR3 coding sequence is TGCGCCAGCAGTGGGGCGGGGACAGATACGCAGTATTTT. This sequence encodes CASSGAGTDTQYF.

The gene calls are TRBV29-1 and TRBJ2-7; D is unclear. Germline V gives CDR1 SQVTM, CDR2 ANQGSEA. The CDR3 contains 14 residues. Trimming stripped 0 bases from V and 1 base from J, with 10 bases between. The chain's CDR3 is CSVEDPGRSYEQYF. CDR3 nucleotide sequence: TGCAGCGTTGAAGACCCGGGTAGATCCTACGAGCAGTACTTC.

This clonotype was counted once. The V gene is TRBV4-1, the J gene TRBJ1-2, with D tentatively TRBD1 (5 bases). Germline-derived CDR1 and CDR2 are MGHRA and YSYEKL. The CDR3 has 15 residues. V lost 5 bases and J lost 6, with 19 bases in between. CDR3 DNA: TGCGCCAGCAGCTTAACTCCAGGGACCTATGATGGCTACACCTTC. Residues: CASSLTPGTYDGYTF.

The chain is built from TRBV20-1 and TRBJ2-3; D may be TRBD2 (5 bases). Germline CDR1 and CDR2: DFQATT and SNEGSKA (reference sequence). V dropped 5 bases and J dropped 5 bases, with 20 bases sitting between them. CDR3 length: 15 residues. CDR3 nucleotides: TGCAGTGCTGGCCCGACTAACGCGGGCAGAGATACGCAGTATTTT. This codes for CSAGPTNAGRDTQYF.

V and J are TRBV6-1 and TRBJ2-4; 9 nucleotides align to TRBD1. The assigned J gene may be wrong: the sequence end matches TRBJ2-7 better. This CDR3 contains 13 residues. In germline, CDR1 is MNHNS, CDR2 SASEGT. The CDR3 spells CASIGDRVSEQYF. In DNA form, the CDR3 reads TGTGCCAGCATTGGGGACAGGGTCTCCGAGCAGTACTTC.

There are a few counts of this clonotype. J is TRBJ2-3 and V is TRBV5-1; D gene unclear. Per the germline V gene, CDR1 is SGHRS and CDR2 is YFSETQ. The CDR3 is 12 residues long. V was pared by 4 bases and J by 6 bases, with 9 bases between. The CDR3 protein is CASSHPPDTQYF. The CDR3 DNA is TGCGCCAGCAGCCACCCACCCGATACGCAGTATTTT.

This chain joins TRBV4-1 and TRBJ2-5, with D perhaps matching TRBD2 (6 bases). The germline V and J ends were trimmed by 0 bases and 1 base, with 15 bases remaining between them. The CDR3 length is 17 residues. Germline-derived CDR1 and CDR2 are MGHRA and YSYEKL. The CDR3 sequence: CASSQDVGARGQETQYF. The CDR3 region has the DNA TGCGCCAGCAGCCAAGATGTAGGGGCGCGGGGCCAAGAGACCCAGTACTTC.

In this sample, this clonotype turned up a few times. The chain couples TRBV5-6 to TRBJ2-3, with D possibly TRBD1 on 6 matching bases. The V end was cut by 1 base, the J end by 0 bases, with 12 bases between. CDR3 length equals 16 residues. CDR1 is SGHDT, CDR2 YYEEEE, per germline. This CDR3 reads CASSLLDSSSTDTQYF. In nucleotides, the CDR3 is TGTGCCAGCAGCTTGCTGGACAGTTCTAGCACAGATACGCAGTATTTT.

As concerns this clonotype: Likely a read error: the CDR3 ends without its conserved phenylalanine or tryptophan. The chain has TRBV6-1 and TRBJ2-2; D is ambiguous. CDR3 size: 17 residues. Trimming removed 1 base from V and 6 bases from J, with 18 bases in between. Germline V gives CDR1 MNHNS, CDR2 SASEGT. The CDR3 reads CASSEVRLASMPGELFL. The CDR3 region has the DNA TGTGCCAGCAGTGAAGTGAGGTTAGCTTCTATGCCCGGGGAGCTGTTTTTG.

The chain couples TRBV5-1 to TRBJ2-2, with D perhaps given as TRBD1 or TRBD2 (5 bases each). The CDR3 loop spans 16 amino acids. With 2 bases removed from V and 0 bases from J, the gap between germline ends came to 11 bases. Germline CDR1 is SGHRS and CDR2 is YFSETQ. CDR3 nucleotides: TGCGCCAGCAGCTTCCTCGGGACGGCGAACACCGGGGAGCTGTTTTTT. Residues: CASSFLGTANTGELFF.

The chain employs TRBV5-1 and TRBJ2-3, with D unresolved. V was trimmed by 0 bases and J by 1 base, leaving 12 bases between them. Germline V gene data show CDR1 as SGHRS and CDR2 as YFSETQ. The CDR3 has 16 residues. The CDR3: CASSLGARVGTDTQYF. The CDR3 DNA follows: TGCGCCAGCAGCTTGGGGGCTAGGGTCGGCACAGATACGCAGTATTTT.

As for this clonotype: Since no conserved phenylalanine or tryptophan closes the CDR3, a read error is the likely cause. The V gene is TRBV12-3 or TRBV12-4, the J gene TRBJ1-2; D is undetermined. The CDR3 covers 15 residues. The V gene lost 5 bases and the J gene lost 8 bases, with 21 bases spanning the gap. CDR3 in DNA: TGTGCCAGCAGTCTCTCAGGTGGGCTTTTCTACGGCTACACCGTC. Translated: CASSLSGGLFYGYTV.

This chain links TRBV7-2 with TRBJ2-3; 7 nucleotides agree with TRBD1. V trimming: 5 bases; J trimming: 5 bases; junction bases outside the gene matches: 13. There are 16 residues in the CDR3. CDR1 is SGHTA and CDR2 is FQGNSA in the germline V gene. The CDR3 is CASSQSGQLAVDTQYF. The DNA for the CDR3 is TGTGCCAGCAGCCAATCGGGACAGTTAGCAGTAGATACGCAGTATTTT.

Remarks on this clonotype: At one end the junction does not follow the germline gene, possibly because of a read error. This chain connects TRBV6-1 to TRBJ2-7; D call uncertain. CDR1 is MNHNS and CDR2 is SASEGT in the germline V gene. The CDR3 is 14 residues long. The CDR3 sequence: CASSVDRSSYVQYF. CDR3 coding DNA: TGTGCCAGCAGTGTAGACCGAAGCTCCTACGTGCAGTACTTC.